A single sample is the source of the 15 T cell receptor beta chains below, sequenced in a study of cytomegalovirus exposure and HLA in healthy donors. The PCR was carried out with 60 Vbeta primers and 13 Jbeta primers. Libraries were prepared by immunoSEQ multiplex PCR; TCRdb keeps only in-frame clonotypes and omits some of them. The sample records approximately 95,000 clones, just under 80% being singletons. Sequenced input: PBMCs. All receptors come from a middle-aged woman in good health and CMV-seropositive.

The rearrangement links TRBV10-2 to TRBJ2-7; D uncertain. CDR1 and CDR2 (germline): WSHSY, SAAADI. The length of the CDR3 is 16 residues. V was trimmed by 1 base and J by 2 bases, leaving 15 bases between them. The CDR3, as DNA: TGCGCCAGCAGTGAGTTCCTTGACTCGAACCCCTACGAGCAGTACTTC. Protein: CASSEFLDSNPYEQYF.

This rearrangement joins TRBV19 to TRBJ1-2; the D gene is possibly TRBD1 (5 bases). The ends were cut back, 5 bases at V and 5 bases at J, with 12 bases in the middle. Germline V gives CDR1 LNHDA, CDR2 SQIVND (reference sequence). The CDR3 runs 13 residues. CDR3 nucleotide sequence: TGTGCCAGTAGTCCAGGGATGGGATATGGCTACACCTTC. Its protein is CASSPGMGYGYTF.

As concerns this clone: The junction shows a germline mismatch at one end, possibly a read error. The rearrangement joins TRBV7-2 to TRBJ2-7, with 7 bases aligning to TRBD1. CDR1 SGHTA and CDR2 FQGNSA come from the germline V gene. The CDR3 spans 15 residues. DNA for the CDR3: TGTGCCAGCAGCGAGAACAGGGGTAGGCCCTACGAGCAGCACTTC. Protein sequence: CASSENRGRPYEQHF.

The genes are TRBV9 and TRBJ2-1; a possible D gene is TRBD1 (6 bases). This CDR3 has 16 residues. V lost 2 bases to trimming and J lost 3 bases, with 15 bases between them. Germline V CDR1 and CDR2: SGDLS, YYNGEE. CDR3 amino acids: CASSVSGTRIYNEQFF. Written as DNA, the CDR3 is TGTGCCAGCAGCGTGTCCGGGACAAGAATCTACAATGAGCAGTTCTTC.

CDR3 loop: CASSPLAGTGELFF. Here the CDR3 DNA reads TGTGCCAGCTCACCTCTAGCGGGGACCGGGGAGCTGTTTTTT. The chain is built from TRBV18 and TRBJ2-2; TRBD2 matches at 9 bases. The CDR3 runs 14 residues. The V gene's germline CDR1 is KGHSH and CDR2 LQKENI. The trim removed 3 bases at V and 5 bases at J, leaving 1 base unmatched.

The chain uses TRBV29-1 and TRBJ1-1; TRBD1 matches at 12 bases. The CDR3 consists of 18 residues. Germline V lookup: CDR1 SQVTM, CDR2 ANQGSEA. Trimming removed 8 bases from V and 0 bases from J; junction bases left unmatched: 16. CDR3 residues: CSILRGQGARVVNTEAFF. The DNA for the CDR3 is TGCAGCATACTTAGGGGACAGGGGGCGCGGGTTGTGAACACTGAAGCTTTCTTT.

V is TRBV6-5 and J is TRBJ2-5, with D possibly TRBD1 on 6 matching bases. Germline assignment: CDR1 MNHEY and CDR2 SVGAGI. This CDR3 is 15 amino acids long. V was cut by 2 bases and J by 5 bases, with 15 bases left in between. The CDR3 region has the DNA TGTGCCAGCAGTTACGCAGGACAGTCCGGGGAGACCCAGTACTTC. Protein: CASSYAGQSGETQYF.

Written as DNA, the CDR3 is TGTGCCAGCAGCTTGGGAGCGGGGGGGTGGGATGAGCAGTTCTTC. It is translated as CASSLGAGGWDEQFF. The rearrangement uses TRBV7-3 and TRBJ2-1; TRBD2 agrees at 10 bases. CDR1 and CDR2 from the germline V gene are SGHTA and FQGTGA. The CDR3 spans 15 residues. The junction had 7 bases not matched to a gene; V was cut back by 3 bases and J by 8 bases.

The chain has TRBV5-6 and TRBJ2-2; D is uncertain. The V gene lost 0 bases and the J gene lost 6 bases, with 9 bases spanning the gap. This CDR3 has 14 residues. CDR1 and CDR2 (germline): SGHDT, YYEEEE. CDR3 residues: CASSLGLNAGELFF. Here the CDR3 DNA reads TGTGCCAGCAGCTTGGGGCTCAACGCCGGGGAGCTGTTTTTT.

The V gene is TRBV28, the J gene TRBJ2-5; 8 bases agree with TRBD2. The CDR3 consists of 14 residues. Unmatched junction bases numbered 3, after V lost 5 bases and J lost 1 base. Germline values: CDR1 MDHEN, CDR2 SYDVKM. The CDR3 reads CASSPGGSQETQYF. Written as DNA, the CDR3 is TGTGCCAGCAGTCCGGGGGGGAGCCAAGAGACCCAGTACTTC.

The chain uses TRBV2 and TRBJ2-5; perhaps TRBD1 as D (6 bases). Trimming left V 6 bases short and J 2 bases short, with 19 bases between. Germline V gene sequence: CDR1 SNHLY, CDR2 FYNNEI. CDR3 length: 16 amino acids. In DNA, the CDR3 is TGTGCCAGCAGGCGCTCTGGACAGACTTTTCAAGAGACCCAGTACTTC. Its translation: CASRRSGQTFQETQYF.

The rearrangement joins TRBV5-1 to TRBJ1-3; D call uncertain. Germline CDR1 reads SGHRS; CDR2 reads YFSETQ. V dropped 1 base and J dropped 4 bases, with 18 bases sitting between them. The CDR3 runs 17 residues. CDR3 in amino acids: CASSLSGYPSGGNTIYF. CDR3 DNA sequence: TGCGCCAGCAGCTTGTCGGGGTATCCTTCGGGAGGAAACACCATATATTTT.

Only a few counts were recorded for this clone. Other DNA sequences of this sample code for an identical CDR3. V usage is TRBV6-4 and J usage is TRBJ2-3, with D perhaps TRBD1 (6 bases). Germline V gene lookup returns CDR1 MRHNA and CDR2 SNTAGT. There are 13 residues in the CDR3. V lost 2 bases, J lost 3 bases, and 6 bases lay in between. The CDR3 protein is CASSDRGTDTQYF. DNA of the CDR3: TGTGCCAGCAGTGACAGGGGGACAGATACGCAGTATTTT.

The chain is built from TRBV6-1 and TRBJ2-1, with D perhaps TRBD2 (5 bases). Trimming shortened V by 4 bases and J by 4 bases, and 14 bases separated the two germline ends. Germline CDR1 reads MNHNS; CDR2 reads SASEGT. The CDR3 contains 15 residues. The DNA of the CDR3 is TGTGCCAGCAGTGGGAGGTCTACTTCTTACAATGAGCAGTTCTTC. Translation gives CASSGRSTSYNEQFF.

Only one count was recorded for this clone. V usage is TRBV29-1 and J usage is TRBJ2-5, with 7 bases aligning to TRBD2. This CDR3 has 13 amino acids. Germline assignment: CDR1 SQVTM and CDR2 ANQGSEA. J was trimmed by 3 bases and V by 2 bases; bases with no gene match: 3. The chain's CDR3 is CSVERTREETQYF. Written as DNA, the CDR3 is TGCAGCGTTGAAAGGACTAGGGAAGAGACCCAGTACTTC.